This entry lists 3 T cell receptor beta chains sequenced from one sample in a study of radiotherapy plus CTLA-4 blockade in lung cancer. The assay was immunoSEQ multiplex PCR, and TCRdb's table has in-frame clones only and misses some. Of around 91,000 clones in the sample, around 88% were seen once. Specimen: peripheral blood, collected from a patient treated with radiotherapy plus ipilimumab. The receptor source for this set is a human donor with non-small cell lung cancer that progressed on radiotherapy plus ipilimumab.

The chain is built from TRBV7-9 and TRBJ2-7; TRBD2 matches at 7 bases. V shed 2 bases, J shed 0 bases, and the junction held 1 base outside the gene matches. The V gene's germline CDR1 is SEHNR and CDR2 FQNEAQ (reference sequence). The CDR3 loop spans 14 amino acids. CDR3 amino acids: CASSLSGTSYEQYF. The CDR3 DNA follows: TGTGCCAGCAGCTTAAGCGGGACCTCCTACGAGCAGTACTTC.

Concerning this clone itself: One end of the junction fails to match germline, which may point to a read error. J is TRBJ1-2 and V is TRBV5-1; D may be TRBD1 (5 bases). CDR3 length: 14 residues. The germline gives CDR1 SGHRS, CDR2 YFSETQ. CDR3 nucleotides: TGCGCCAGCAGCCCCACGGACAAATTCTATGGCTACGCCTTC. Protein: CASSPTDKFYGYAF. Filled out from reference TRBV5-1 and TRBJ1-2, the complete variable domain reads KAGVTQTPRYLIKTRGQQVTLSCSPISGHRSVSWYQQTPGQGLQFLFEYFSETQRNKGNFPGRFSGRQFSNSRSEMNVSTLELGDSALYLCASSPTDKFYGYAFGSGTRLTVV.

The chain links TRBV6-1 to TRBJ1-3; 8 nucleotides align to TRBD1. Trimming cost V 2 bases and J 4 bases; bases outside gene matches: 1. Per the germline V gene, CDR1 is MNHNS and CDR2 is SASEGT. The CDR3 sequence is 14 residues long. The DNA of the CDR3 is TGTGCCAGCAGTGAACAGGGGGCCGGAAACACCATATATTTT. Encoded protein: CASSEQGAGNTIYF.